This T cell receptor beta chain was profiled in a study of blood T cell repertoires in COVID-19. Study as a whole: Some COVID-19 samples were acute and others convalescent; all came from the United States, Italy and Spain.

The CDR3 runs 18 residues. V was pared by 7 bases and J by 1 base, with 14 bases of the junction left unmatched. The germline CDR1 and CDR2 sequences are LNHDA and SQIVND (reference sequence). Generated by immunoSEQ multiplex PCR, the TCRdb table keeps only in-frame clones and is missing some. This table has tens of thousands of clones, roughly 90% appearing once. This clonotype was sampled from a human donor in a cohort sampled during active COVID-19. The chain recombines TRBV19 with TRBJ2-4, with 9 bases matching TRBD2. Sequencing used peripheral blood. Written as DNA, the CDR3 is TGTGCCAGTATAGGCGGGGGGGGCAAAAGGTTGGCCAAAAACATTCAGTACTTC. Residues: CASIGGGGKRLAKNIQYF.